A single sample is the source of the 24 T cell receptor beta chains below, sequenced in a study of cytomegalovirus exposure and HLA in healthy donors. PCR primers comprised 60 Vbeta and 13 Jbeta primers. This table comes from immunoSEQ multiplex PCR, and its TCRdb copy is limited to in-frame clones, with some not included. Of approximately 100,000 clones in the sample, 70% were seen once. The sequencing sample was made of PBMCs. These receptors originate from a man aged 40-50 years in good health and CMV-seropositive.

This clone was counted between two and nine times. The chain couples TRBV28 to TRBJ1-5, with D unresolved. The ends were cut back, 4 bases at V and 2 bases at J, with 12 bases in the middle. From germline, CDR1 is MDHEN and CDR2 SYDVKM. This CDR3 has 15 amino acids. The CDR3 nucleotides are TGTGCCAGCAGTTATTCCCATGAGGGCAATCAGCCCCAGCATTTT. Translated, it gives CASSYSHEGNQPQHF.

Written as DNA, the CDR3 is TGCGCCAGCAGCCCCGGGACTAGCTTGACAGATACGCAGTATTTT. It is translated as CASSPGTSLTDTQYF. The chain links TRBV10-1 to TRBJ2-3, with TRBD2 identical over 9 bases. The CDR3 contains 15 residues. Per germline, CDR1 WNHNN and CDR2 SYGVQD (reference sequence). J gave up 3 bases and V 6 bases, and 7 bases lay outside the gene matches.

The rearrangement uses TRBV28 and TRBJ2-3, with 7 bases lining up with TRBD2. The germline V gene encodes CDR1 MDHEN and CDR2 SYDVKM. Trimming cost V 8 bases and J 3 bases; bases outside gene matches: 8. This CDR3 is built from 14 residues. In DNA form, the CDR3 reads TGTGCCAGCCTTAATAGACTAGCAACAGATACGCAGTATTTT. It translates to CASLNRLATDTQYF. Full variable domain (rest looked up from reference TRBV28 and TRBJ2-3): DVKVTQSSRYLVKRTGEKVFLECVQDMDHENMFWYRQDPGLGLRLIYFSYDVKMKEKGDIPEGYSVSREKKERFSLILESASTNQTSMYLCASLNRLATDTQYFGPGTRLTVL.

The chain has TRBV4-3 and TRBJ1-5, with D possibly matching TRBD1 (5 bases). Germline loops: CDR1 LGHNA, CDR2 YSLEER. The V and J ends lost 1 base and 6 bases respectively, with 13 bases between them. The CDR3 length is 15 residues. In DNA form, the CDR3 reads TGCGCCAGCAGCCAAGTCTGGGGAAGGGGTCAGCCCCAGCATTTT. This translates into CASSQVWGRGQPQHF.

This chain links TRBV6-4 with TRBJ2-2; no reliable D call. The germline V and J ends were trimmed by 5 bases and 0 bases, with 4 bases remaining between them. This CDR3 is built from 13 residues. CDR1 MRHNA and CDR2 SNTAGT come from the germline V gene. The CDR3 DNA reads as TGTGCCAGCAGTTCTACGAACACCGGGGAGCTGTTTTTT. It specifies CASSSTNTGELFF.

J is TRBJ2-6 and V is TRBV19, with 11 positions matching TRBD1. Germline loops: CDR1 LNHDA, CDR2 SQIVND (reference sequence). Trimming at V came to 9 bases and at J to 2 bases, leaving 6 bases not matched to a gene. There are 16 residues in the CDR3. CDR3 DNA sequence: TGTGCCAGCCGGGACAGGGGGGGTCCTGGGGCCAACGTCCTGACTTTC. Its translation is CASRDRGGPGANVLTF.

As for this clone: The sample has other DNA sequences that encode this CDR3 too. The rearrangement joins TRBV28 to TRBJ2-2, with 10 bases aligning to TRBD2. Looked up from germline, CDR1 is MDHEN and CDR2 is SYDVKM. This CDR3 is 15 amino acids long. V was pared by 3 bases and J by 4 bases, with 2 bases of the junction left unmatched. This chain's CDR3 is CASSLASGSTGELFF. The DNA for the CDR3 is TGTGCCAGCAGTTTGGCTAGCGGGAGCACCGGGGAGCTGTTTTTT.

The chain uses TRBV5-6 and TRBJ2-1, with 9 bases matching TRBD2. The germline V gene encodes CDR1 SGHDT and CDR2 YYEEEE. The CDR3 has 19 residues. J was trimmed by 4 bases and V by 4 bases; bases with no gene match: 18. The DNA of the CDR3 is TGTGCCAGCAGCCCGAGGCTAGCGGGATTTACTGGATTATACAATGAGCAGTTCTTC. Translated: CASSPRLAGFTGLYNEQFF.

This clone was detected a few times. The rearrangement uses TRBV9 and TRBJ2-6, with 7 bases that match TRBD1. With 3 bases clipped from V and 0 bases from J, the junction kept 9 bases outside the gene matches. The CDR3 has 18 amino acids. Germline-derived CDR1 and CDR2 are SGDLS and YYNGEE. CDR3 in DNA: TGTGCCAGCAGCGCCTTAGGGACAGCGATCTCTGGGGCCAACGTCCTGACTTTC. Translation gives CASSALGTAISGANVLTF. Full variable domain (rest looked up from reference TRBV9 and TRBJ2-6): DSGVTQTPKHLITATGQRVTLRCSPRSGDLSVYWYQQSLDQGLQFLIQYYNGEERAKGNILERFSAQQFPDLHSELNLSSLELGDSALYFCASSALGTAISGANVLTFGAGSRLTVL.

The chain joins TRBV7-2 to TRBJ2-1, with 12 positions matching TRBD2. From germline, CDR1 is SGHTA and CDR2 FQGNSA. This CDR3 has 15 amino acids. The ends lost 5 bases at V and 6 bases at J; junction bases unmatched: 5. The CDR3 nucleotides are TGTGCCAGCAGCCCAGGACTAGCGGGACCCAATGAGCAGTTCTTC. Amino acids: CASSPGLAGPNEQFF.

This clone was counted a few times. V gene TRBV5-1 combines with J gene TRBJ1-4, with 8 bases aligning to TRBD1. The germline gives CDR1 SGHRS, CDR2 YFSETQ. The trim removed 4 bases at V and 5 bases at J, leaving 7 bases unmatched. The CDR3 is 15 residues long. CDR3 in amino acids: CASSVGQGGNEKLFF. The CDR3 DNA follows: TGCGCCAGCAGCGTCGGACAGGGCGGGAATGAAAAACTGTTTTTT.

This clone was picked up a small number of times. The J gene is TRBJ2-2, the V gene TRBV7-8; 9 bases are shared with TRBD1. In germline, CDR1 is SGHVS, CDR2 FQNEAQ. The CDR3 is 13 amino acids. After removal of 10 bases from V and 3 bases from J, the junction contained 3 bases not matched to a gene. The CDR3, as DNA: TGTGCCACCAGGGACAGGGACACCGGGGAGCTGTTTTTT. This gives the protein CATRDRDTGELFF. The complete variable domain, with remaining parts taken from reference TRBV7-8 and TRBJ2-2, reads GAGVSQSPRYKVAKRGQDVALRCDPISGHVSLFWYQQALGQGPEFLTYFQNEAQLDKSGLPSDRFFAERPEGSVSTLKIQRTQQEDSAVYLCATRDRDTGELFFGEGSRLTVL.

The rearrangement joins TRBV5-8 to TRBJ1-5; tentative D call: TRBD1 (5 bases). Trimming took 2 bases from V and 3 from J, leaving 9 bases between them. Germline loops: CDR1 SGHTS, CDR2 YDEGEE. This CDR3 is built from 14 residues. CDR3 in amino acids: CASSLKGVNQPQHF. In nucleotides, the CDR3 is TGTGCCAGCAGCTTAAAAGGGGTCAATCAGCCCCAGCATTTT.

This chain uses TRBV6-5 with TRBJ2-7; 10 nucleotides line up with TRBD2. Germline assignment: CDR1 MNHEY and CDR2 SVGAGI. The V and J ends lost 2 bases and 2 bases, in that order; junction bases with no gene match: 3. The CDR3 spans 15 residues. CDR3 amino acids: CASSYRTSGPYEQYF. CDR3 coding DNA: TGTGCCAGCAGTTACAGGACTAGCGGTCCCTACGAGCAGTACTTC.

The chain recombines TRBV1 with TRBJ2-7; the listed D gene, TRBD1, was not tested against the DNA. TRBV1 is an annotated pseudogene. The CDR3 has 19 residues. CDR3 residues: CTSSQDLRGSLAALAEQYV. The CDR3 DNA follows: TGCACCAGCAGCCAAGATCTAAGGGGATCTCTGGCGGCCTTGGCCGAGCAGTACGTC.

In nucleotides, the CDR3 is TGTGCCAGTACCGAGACAGGGAAGAGGGCTTACTACACCTTC. It yields the protein CASTETGKRAYYTF. V is TRBV19 and J is TRBJ1-2; 7 bases fit TRBD1. The CDR3 extends over 14 amino acids. Germline CDR1 is LNHDA and CDR2 is SQIVND (reference sequence). With V trimmed by 7 bases and J by 10 bases, 15 bases remained unmatched.

The chain is built from TRBV19 and TRBJ1-2; TRBD1 might be the D (6 bases). Trimming removed 5 bases at V and 4 bases at J, with 20 bases between. This CDR3 spans 16 amino acids. Germline values: CDR1 LNHDA, CDR2 SQIVND (reference sequence). CDR3 protein: CASSAQGQPRSYGYTF. The CDR3 nucleotides read TGTGCCAGTAGTGCCCAAGGACAGCCCCGCTCCTATGGCTACACCTTC.

The gene calls are TRBV5-1 and TRBJ2-1, with D possibly being TRBD1 (5 bases). Trimming left V 4 bases short and J 4 bases short, with 15 bases between. The CDR3 covers 15 residues. Germline loops: CDR1 SGHRS, CDR2 YFSETQ. The CDR3: CASSAEPTVYNEQFF. DNA of the CDR3: TGCGCCAGCAGCGCCGAACCGACAGTTTACAATGAGCAGTTCTTC.

The chain carries TRBV4-2 and TRBJ2-1; a possible D gene is TRBD2 (6 bases). Germline V CDR1 and CDR2: LGHNA, YNFKEQ. CDR3 length: 17 residues. The V and J ends lost 1 base and 5 bases respectively, with 18 bases between them. CDR3 in DNA: TGTGCCAGCAGCCAAGTTTATTGCGGGAAGCCCGACAATGAGCAGTTCTTC. The encoded protein is CASSQVYCGKPDNEQFF.

The chain is built from TRBV19 and TRBJ2-7; 9 nucleotides line up with TRBD2. V trimming: 5 bases; J trimming: 0 bases; junction bases outside the gene matches: 2. The germline V gene has CDR1 LNHDA and CDR2 SQIVND (reference sequence). This CDR3 is built from 14 residues. The CDR3 DNA sequence: TGTGCCAGTAGTTTTAGCGGGAGCTCCTACGAGCAGTACTTC. Its protein product is CASSFSGSSYEQYF.

This chain joins TRBV19 and TRBJ2-7; the match to TRBD1 covers 7 bases. This CDR3 contains 13 residues. V lost 1 base, J lost 7 bases, and 4 bases stayed unmatched. Germline V gene sequence: CDR1 LNHDA, CDR2 SQIVND (reference sequence). The CDR3: CASSIGTGREQYF. CDR3 nucleotide sequence: TGTGCCAGTAGTATAGGGACAGGTCGGGAGCAGTACTTC.

This rearrangement joins TRBV29-1 to TRBJ2-3; D gene unclear. V was pared by 4 bases and J by 2 bases, with 13 bases between. The CDR3 spans 14 residues. Germline values: CDR1 SQVTM, CDR2 ANQGSEA. The CDR3: CSVGHTVLTDTQYF. CDR3 coding DNA: TGCAGCGTTGGTCATACGGTGCTCACAGATACGCAGTATTTT.

CDR3 amino acids: CASSLGTGGVYVGYTF. In DNA form, the CDR3 reads TGCGCCAGCAGCTTGGGGACAGGGGGCGTGTATGTGGGCTACACCTTC. The chain joins TRBV5-1 to TRBJ1-2; 11 bases are shared with TRBD1. After removal of 0 bases from V and 8 bases from J, the junction contained 9 bases not matched to a gene. Germline V gene sequence: CDR1 SGHRS, CDR2 YFSETQ. This CDR3 comprises 16 residues.

The V gene is TRBV5-1, the J gene TRBJ2-1; 11 positions agree with TRBD2. Germline V gives CDR1 SGHRS, CDR2 YFSETQ. V lost 4 bases and J lost 6; bases outside the gene matches: 12. This CDR3 contains 17 residues. The CDR3 DNA follows: TGCGCCAGCAGCGTTCCAACTAGCGGGAGAAGAGGCAATGAGCAGTTCTTC. It yields the protein CASSVPTSGRRGNEQFF. Full variable domain (remainder filled in from reference TRBV5-1 and TRBJ2-1): KAGVTQTPRYLIKTRGQQVTLSCSPISGHRSVSWYQQTPGQGLQFLFEYFSETQRNKGNFPGRFSGRQFSNSRSEMNVSTLELGDSALYLCASSVPTSGRRGNEQFFGPGTRLTVL.